These T cell receptor beta chains were read from a single sample in a study of blood T cell repertoires in COVID-19. TCRdb's copy holds only in-frame clones and misses some; the assay was immunoSEQ multiplex PCR. The data hold just under 250,000 clones, with 86% observed a single time. Sequencing was performed on peripheral blood. These receptor sequences come from a woman in her 30s who had recovered from COVID-19. CDR3s include the opening cysteine and the closing phenylalanine or tryptophan. The D gene is left open where the match is weak. Size values are once, few and many counts, or a class for expanded clones, and some rows have none.

TRBJ2-2 | TRBV5-1 | TRBD1 | - | TGCGCCAGCAGCTCCGGGACAGGGGGGACCGGGGAGCTGTTTTTT | CASSSGTGGTGELFF
TRBJ1-1 | TRBV5-1 | TRBD1 | few | TGCGCCAGCAGCCGGGACAGGGCCTCAGCTTTCTTT | CASSRDRASAFF
TRBJ2-3 | TRBV5-1 | - | - | TGCGCCAGCAGCTCACGGTCCCGGGGGGATACGCAGTATTTT | CASSSRSRGDTQYF
TRBJ1-6 | TRBV5-1 | - | - | TGCGCCAGCAGCTTGGATGGCAGGGGAAATTCACCCCTCCACTTT | CASSLDGRGNSPLHF
TRBJ1-2 | TRBV19 | - | - | TGTGCCAGTAGTATGGATCCTGGAGGGGGCTACACCTTC | CASSMDPGGGYTF
TRBJ1-2 | TRBV28 | - | - | TGTGCCAGCCTAATAGGAGGCAGTACTAACTATGGCTACACCTTC | CASLIGGSTNYGYTF
TRBJ2-3 | TRBV18 | TRBD2 | - | TGTGCCAGCTCACCTATTCGCACTAGCGGGGGGATCAGCACAGATACGCAGTATTTT | CASSPIRTSGGISTDTQYF
TRBJ1-1 | TRBV10-2 | - | - | TGCGCCAGCACAGGGGCTAGCCGGACCACTGAAGCTTTCTTT | CASTGASRTTEAFF
TRBJ1-1 | TRBV4-3 | TRBD1 | - | TGCGCCAGCAGTCGCAGCGGAGGGGGCGTAAGGAACACTGAAGCTTTCTTT | CASSRSGGGVRNTEAFF
TRBJ2-5 | TRBV2 | TRBD2 | - | TGTGCCAGCAGTAGGGGACTAGGTGAGACCCAGTACTTC | CASSRGLGETQYF
TRBJ1-1 | TRBV10-2 | - | - | TGCGCCAGCAGTAACCAGGAGGGCACTGAAGCTTTCTTT | CASSNQEGTEAFF
TRBJ1-1 | TRBV19 | - | - | TGTGCCAGTAGTATACTCAACAGGGTCCACACTGAAGCTTTCTTT | CASSILNRVHTEAFF
TRBJ2-1 | TRBV5-1 | - | - | TGCGCCAGCAGTTCATCGGGCAATGAGCAGTTCTTC | CASSSSGNEQFF
TRBJ2-5 | TRBV21-1 | - | - | TGTGCCAGCAGCAAAGGGCCCAGCGGGGGGGCCCCAGAGACCCAGTACTTC | CASSKGPSGGAPETQYF
TRBJ1-1 | TRBV5-1 | TRBD1 | - | TGCGCCAGCAGCTTGACAGGACAGGGGAACACTGAAGCTTTCTTT | CASSLTGQGNTEAFF
TRBJ2-7 | TRBV13 | - | - | TGTGCCAGCAGCTTCGGGACTGGTTCCTACGAGCAGTACTTC | CASSFGTGSYEQYF
TRBJ2-3 | TRBV5-5 | - | - | TGTGCCAGCAGCTCTAGCACAGATACGCAGTATTTT | CASSSSTDTQYF
TRBJ2-7 | TRBV27 | TRBD2 | - | TGTGCCAGCAGTCCCGGGACTAGCGGGGGGAACTACGAGCAGTACTTC | CASSPGTSGGNYEQYF
TRBJ1-4 | TRBV19 | - | - | TGTGCCAGTAGCCATCCCCTGGGGGCGGCTAATGAAAAACTGTTTTTT | CASSHPLGAANEKLFF
TRBJ2-7 | TRBV7-2 | - | - | TGTGCCAGCAGCTTTACTGACAGCTTCTACGAGCAGTACTTC | CASSFTDSFYEQYF
TRBJ2-2 | TRBV27 | TRBD2 | - | TGTGCTTCGCGTCCCGGGACTAAGCCCGGGGAGCTGTTTTTT | CASRPGTKPGELFF
TRBJ2-7 | TRBV9 | TRBD1 | - | TGTGCCAGCAGCGTAGGAGGGGGACAGGGATTATACGAGCAGTACTTC | CASSVGGGQGLYEQYF
TRBJ1-3 | TRBV4-3 | TRBD1 | - | TGCGCCAGCAGCCAAGATCAGGGGGCAGTTGGAAACACCATATATTTT | CASSQDQGAVGNTIYF
TRBJ2-3 | TRBV29-1 | - | once | TGCAGCGTTGAAGGACAGGAGATAGATACGCAGTATTTT | CSVEGQEIDTQYF
TRBJ2-3 | TRBV3-1/TRBV3-2 | TRBD2 | - | TGTGCCAGCAGCCAAGACTGGGGAGGGCTAGCGCAGTATTTT | CASSQDWGGLAQYF
TRBJ2-7 | TRBV14 | TRBD1 | - | TGTGCCAGCAGCAACCGGGCCGGGACAGGGGATTACGAGCAGTACTTC | CASSNRAGTGDYEQYF
TRBJ2-7 | TRBV6-5 | - | - | TGTGCCAGCAGTCTGAGCTCCTACGAGCAGTACTTC | CASSLSSYEQYF
TRBJ1-1 | TRBV7-3 | TRBD1 | - | TGTGCCAGCAGGGGACAGGCTGGGACTGAAGCTTTCTTT | CASRGQAGTEAFF
TRBJ2-7 | TRBV21-1 | - | - | TGTGCCAGCAGCCCCCGGGACAGTCAGGACGAGCAGTACTTC | CASSPRDSQDEQYF
TRBJ2-3 | TRBV6-2/TRBV6-3 | TRBD1 | - | TGTGCCAGCACCCCACAGGGGGCGCTTTTCACAGATACGCAGTATTTT | CASTPQGALFTDTQYF
TRBJ1-2 | TRBV25-1 | - | - | TGTGCCAGCAGTTCCCCGGGAGACTATGGCTACACCTTC | CASSSPGDYGYTF
TRBJ2-1 | TRBV4-1 | TRBD2 | once | TGCGCCAGCAGCCAAGTGGATGGGACTAGCGGGGACAATGAGCAGTTCTTC | CASSQVDGTSGDNEQFF
TRBJ2-5 | TRBV5-4 | TRBD2 | - | TGTGCCAGCAGCTCGGGACTAGAGGAAGAGACCCAGTACTTC | CASSSGLEEETQYF
TRBJ2-3 | TRBV19 | TRBD1 | - | TGTGCCATCTCACAGGGGGCTCGGACAGATACGCAGTATTTT | CAISQGARTDTQYF
TRBJ1-6 | TRBV6-1 | TRBD1 | - | TGTGCCAGCAGTGAAGGGACAGGGGGATTGTATAATTCACCCCTCCACTTT | CASSEGTGGLYNSPLHF
TRBJ1-6 | TRBV7-8 | - | - | TGTGCCAGCAGCTTAGGTGGCACTAATAATTCACCCCTCCACTTT | CASSLGGTNNSPLHF
TRBJ2-7 | TRBV4-1 | - | - | TGCGCCAGCAGCCAAGACAATGCCGGACAGCTCTACGAGCAGTACTTC | CASSQDNAGQLYEQYF
TRBJ1-3 | TRBV18 | TRBD1 | - | TGTGCCAGCTCACCCAAGGGACAGGGTAATGGAAACACCATATATTTT | CASSPKGQGNGNTIYF
TRBJ1-1 | TRBV4-2 | - | few | TGTGCCAGCAGCCAAGATGGGGCAGGAGTCACTGAAGCTTTCTTT | CASSQDGAGVTEAFF
TRBJ2-5 | TRBV24-1 | - | - | TGTGCCACCAGTGATGGTTCCTCCGGGACCCAGTACTTC | CATSDGSSGTQYF
TRBJ2-3 | TRBV27 | TRBD2 | - | TGTGCCAGCAGTTTCGGGGGGGGGCCCCCAGATACGCAGTATTTT | CASSFGGGPPDTQYF
TRBJ2-5 | TRBV27 | - | - | TGTGCCAGCAGAAACCCAGGGAAAGAGACCCAGTACTTC | CASRNPGKETQYF
TRBJ2-5 | TRBV29-1 | - | - | TGCAGCGTTGAACTCAGTGGGACCCAGTACTTC | CSVELSGTQYF
TRBJ2-5 | TRBV19 | TRBD2 | - | TGTGCCAGTAGTCCTACCCCTAGCGGGGGGGGTTTCGAGACCCAGTACTTC | CASSPTPSGGGFETQYF
TRBJ2-3 | TRBV5-1 | - | - | TGCGCCAGCAGCTTCCAGATTGATAACACAGATACGCAGTATTTT | CASSFQIDNTDTQYF
TRBJ2-7 | TRBV7-6 | TRBD1 | - | TGTGCCAGCAGCTCCTTACAGGGGGCCACCGAGCAGTACTTC | CASSSLQGATEQYF
TRBJ2-4 | TRBV24-1 | - | - | TGTGCCACCAGTGATTGGAAGGGGGAGGGAGACATTCAGTACTTC | CATSDWKGEGDIQYF
TRBJ1-6 | TRBV2 | - | - | TGTGCCAGCAGTGATTGGGGCAGAAGCTCCTATAATTCACCCCTCCACTTT | CASSDWGRSSYNSPLHF
TRBJ1-6 | TRBV19 | - | - | TGTGCCAGTACGTCAGGGGAGTGGTATAATTCACCCCTCCACTTT | CASTSGEWYNSPLHF